The 30 T cell receptor beta chains below all came from one sample that was sequenced in a study of T cell changes during pregnancy in multiple sclerosis. Some clones are missing from TCRdb's copy, which holds only in-frame ones; the method was immunoSEQ multiplex PCR. This table has about 110,000 clones, 92% appearing once. The sample was peripheral blood, taken in the third trimester of pregnancy. These TCRs come from a female donor in good health, enrolled as a control in a pregnancy study.

The chain joins TRBV11-3 to TRBJ1-1; TRBD1 matches at 11 bases. J lost 4 bases, V lost 1 base, and 5 bases had no gene match. Looked up from germline, CDR1 is SGHNT and CDR2 is YENEEA. This CDR3 is 16 amino acids long. DNA for the CDR3: TGTGCCAGCAGCTTAGTTTCGGGACAGGGGGGCACTGAAGCTTTCTTT. This codes for CASSLVSGQGGTEAFF.

This clone showed up just once. The chain is built from TRBV18 and TRBJ1-4, with D perhaps matching TRBD1 (6 bases). V was shortened by 2 bases and J by 7 bases, with 11 bases between the two germline ends. CDR3 length: 14 amino acids. Germline lookup yields CDR1 KGHSH and CDR2 LQKENI. The CDR3 DNA reads as TGTGCCAGCTCACCAATTTCGACAGGTGAAAAACTGTTTTTT. Protein sequence: CASSPISTGEKLFF.

This rearrangement joins TRBV6-1 to TRBJ1-6; 7 bases are shared with TRBD1. The germline CDR1 and CDR2 sequences are MNHNS and SASEGT. Unmatched junction bases numbered 11, after V lost 7 bases and J lost 8 bases. The CDR3 is 15 residues long. As DNA, the CDR3 is TGTGCCAGCATTAGACGGAGCAGGGGGGATTCACCCCTCCACTTT. It yields the protein CASIRRSRGDSPLHF.

This chain joins TRBV18 and TRBJ1-5, with D uncertain. The germline V gene has CDR1 KGHSH and CDR2 LQKENI. Trimming shortened V by 6 bases and J by 7 bases, and 13 bases separated the two germline ends. This CDR3 region has 13 residues. The CDR3 spells CASSLGLRQPQHF. The DNA of the CDR3 is TGTGCCAGCTCCCTGGGCCTCCGCCAGCCCCAGCATTTT. The entire variable domain, with the rest obtained from reference TRBV18 and TRBJ1-5, is as follows: NAGVMQNPRHLVRRRGQEARLRCSPMKGHSHVYWYRQLPEEGLKFMVYLQKENIIDESGMPKERFSAEFPKEGPSILRIQQVVRGDSAAYFCASSLGLRQPQHFGDGTRLSIL.

V and J are TRBV9 and TRBJ1-2; 7 positions agree with TRBD1. Germline CDR1 reads SGDLS; CDR2 reads YYNGEE. V shed 4 bases and J 3 bases; nucleotides not matched to a gene: 6. The CDR3 has 14 amino acids. The CDR3 DNA sequence: TGTGCCAGCAGCATAATCGACAGGGACTATGGCTACACCTTC. As protein: CASSIIDRDYGYTF.

This clone has only a few counts. The rearrangement uses TRBV5-4 and TRBJ1-1; D unresolved. From germline, CDR1 is SGHNT and CDR2 YYREEE (reference sequence). Trimming removed 4 bases at V and 1 base at J, with 8 bases between. The CDR3 loop spans 13 amino acids. Here the CDR3 reads CASSRPGNTEAFF. CDR3 bases: TGTGCCAGCAGCCGCCCGGGGAACACTGAAGCTTTCTTT.

This rearrangement joins TRBV9 to TRBJ1-2, with 7 bases fitting TRBD1. CDR1 is SGDLS, CDR2 YYNGEE, per germline. With V trimmed by 3 bases and J by 7 bases, 6 bases remained unmatched. The CDR3 spans 13 residues. Here the CDR3 reads CASSGSGTVGYTF. The DNA for the CDR3 is TGTGCCAGCAGCGGTTCCGGGACAGTTGGCTACACCTTC.

The chain is built from TRBV7-8 and TRBJ2-1, with D tentatively TRBD1 (5 bases). V was pared by 1 base and J by 1 base, with 14 bases between. This CDR3 is 17 amino acids long. In germline, CDR1 is SGHVS, CDR2 FQNEAQ. CDR3 sequence: CASSLGTDRTSYNEQFF. CDR3 nucleotides: TGTGCCAGCAGCTTAGGGACGGATAGGACATCCTACAATGAGCAGTTCTTC.

The genes are TRBV7-2 and TRBJ2-7, with D possibly matching TRBD2 (6 bases). Germline V gene sequence: CDR1 SGHTA, CDR2 FQGNSA. The CDR3 has 18 amino acids. V was pared by 1 base and J by 4 bases, with 23 bases between. The CDR3 loop reads CASSLDFSSGTPVYEQYF. As DNA, the CDR3 is TGTGCCAGCAGCTTAGATTTCTCCTCCGGGACTCCGGTGTACGAGCAGTACTTC.

The chain combines TRBV15 with TRBJ1-2; perhaps TRBD1 as D (6 bases). V shed 8 bases and J shed 2 bases, with 15 bases lying between them. Germline-derived CDR1 and CDR2 are LNHNV and YYDKDF (reference sequence). The CDR3 runs to 14 residues. The CDR3 region has the DNA TGTGCCACCGCCGCCAGGGGCCGAAACTATGGCTACACCTTC. Amino acid sequence: CATAARGRNYGYTF.

The chain combines TRBV4-2 with TRBJ2-2; 7 nucleotides align to TRBD1. This CDR3 comprises 14 residues. The V gene end was trimmed by 0 bases and the J gene end by 8 bases; junction bases not matched to a gene: 3. CDR1 and CDR2 from the germline V gene are LGHNA and YNFKEQ. The CDR3 protein is CASSQDGDSGELFF. CDR3 nucleotides: TGTGCCAGCAGCCAAGATGGGGACAGTGGGGAGCTGTTTTTT.

This rearrangement joins TRBV5-6 to TRBJ1-3, with D possibly TRBD1 on 6 matching bases. Per germline, CDR1 SGHDT and CDR2 YYEEEE. CDR3 length: 15 residues. V lost 0 bases and J 3 bases, leaving 10 bases between the germline ends. This CDR3 reads CASSLATGIGNTIYF. CDR3 sequence (DNA): TGTGCCAGCAGCTTGGCGACAGGTATTGGAAACACCATATATTTT.

V usage is TRBV5-1 and J usage is TRBJ1-2; 7 bases line up with TRBD1. The V gene end was trimmed by 8 bases and the J gene end by 6 bases; junction bases not matched to a gene: 4. CDR3 size: 11 residues. CDR1 and CDR2 from the germline V gene are SGHRS and YFSETQ. The CDR3 DNA is TGCGCCAGTGGACAGGTTGATGGCTACACCTTC. Its protein is CASGQVDGYTF.

The V and J genes are TRBV7-9 and TRBJ1-3, with D perhaps matching TRBD1 (5 bases). Trimming removed 6 bases at V and 0 bases at J, with 9 bases between. Germline V gives CDR1 SEHNR, CDR2 FQNEAQ (reference sequence). The CDR3 is 14 amino acids. The CDR3 region has the DNA TGTGCCAGCAGGGAGGGGAGCTCTGGAAACACCATATATTTT. Residues: CASREGSSGNTIYF.

The chain has TRBV6-9 and TRBJ2-5, with TRBD2 matching 7 bases. This CDR3 is 13 amino acids long. J gave up 3 bases and V 5 bases, and 3 bases lay outside the gene matches. The V gene's germline CDR1 is MNHGY and CDR2 SVAAGI. The CDR3 DNA reads TGTGCCAGCAGTCGGGGGAGGGAAGAGACCCAGTACTTC. It codes for CASSRGREETQYF.

The chain carries TRBV9 and TRBJ2-3, with D perhaps matching TRBD1 (6 bases). The CDR3 totals 17 residues. Germline loops: CDR1 SGDLS, CDR2 YYNGEE. Trimming shortened V by 0 bases and J by 2 bases, and 16 bases separated the two germline ends. CDR3 sequence: CASSVETGTAITDTQYF. The CDR3 DNA is TGTGCCAGCAGCGTAGAAACAGGGACGGCAATCACAGATACGCAGTATTTT.

This clone was detected only a few times. V gene TRBV19 combines with J gene TRBJ1-1; D is perhaps TRBD1 (5 bases). V was cut by 6 bases and J by 6 bases, with 14 bases left in between. The CDR3 extends over 13 amino acids. Germline V lookup: CDR1 LNHDA, CDR2 SQIVND (reference sequence). CDR3 DNA sequence: TGTGCCAGTAGCCTAACAAGGGGATCTGAAGCTTTCTTT. This sequence encodes CASSLTRGSEAFF.

V gene TRBV9 combines with J gene TRBJ1-3; possible D gene TRBD1, 5 bases. Germline V lookup: CDR1 SGDLS, CDR2 YYNGEE. Between the trimmed V and J ends, which lost 5 bases and 0 bases, there was a span of 12 bases. The CDR3 is 15 amino acids. CDR3 nucleotide sequence: TGTGCCAGCAGTAATCCAGGGATCTCTGGAAACACCATATATTTT. It yields the protein CASSNPGISGNTIYF.

The chain recombines TRBV4-2 with TRBJ2-7; 10 nucleotides match TRBD2. The CDR3 length is 16 residues. With V trimmed by 3 bases and J by 0 bases, 5 bases remained unmatched. Per germline, CDR1 LGHNA and CDR2 YNFKEQ. This CDR3 reads CASSHPLAGDSYEQYF. CDR3 DNA sequence: TGTGCCAGCAGCCACCCTCTAGCGGGGGACTCCTACGAGCAGTACTTC.

The V and J genes are TRBV11-2 and TRBJ2-3, with unresolved D. The CDR3 length is 14 residues. Trimming cost V 3 bases and J 0 bases, with 7 bases left between them. CDR1 and CDR2 from the germline V gene are SGHAT and FQNNGV. The CDR3 spells CASSFYGSTDTQYF. CDR3 nucleotides: TGTGCCAGCAGCTTCTACGGTAGCACAGATACGCAGTATTTT.

The genes are TRBV9 and TRBJ2-3; tentatively, D is TRBD2 (5 bases). CDR1 SGDLS and CDR2 YYNGEE come from the germline V gene. The CDR3 is 16 residues long. V was cut by 0 bases and J by 0 bases, with 11 bases left in between. CDR3 DNA sequence: TGTGCCAGCAGCGTAGTCGGAGGCAGGAGCACAGATACGCAGTATTTT. Its protein is CASSVVGGRSTDTQYF.

CDR3 in amino acids: CASSKPGRLRDTQYF. As DNA, the CDR3 is TGTGCCAGCAGTAAACCAGGGCGTTTAAGGGATACGCAGTATTTT. The rearrangement joins TRBV6-5 to TRBJ2-3, with D possibly TRBD1 on 5 matching bases. Germline lookup yields CDR1 MNHEY and CDR2 SVGAGI. CDR3 length: 15 residues. V gave up 5 bases and J gave up 6 bases, with 18 bases separating them.

The CDR3 reads CASSQERPAGTDTQYF. CDR3 coding DNA: TGCGCCAGCAGCCAAGAAAGGCCAGCGGGGACCGATACGCAGTATTTT. The chain joins TRBV4-1 to TRBJ2-3; TRBD2 agrees at 7 bases. Germline CDR1 reads MGHRA; CDR2 reads YSYEKL. Trimming cost V 0 bases and J 6 bases; bases outside gene matches: 9. There are 16 residues in the CDR3.

The chain joins TRBV19 to TRBJ1-2; 7 nucleotides agree with TRBD1. CDR1 LNHDA and CDR2 SQIVND come from the germline V gene (reference sequence). The ends lost 6 bases at V and 0 bases at J; junction bases unmatched: 16. The CDR3 is 18 amino acids. CDR3 nucleotides: TGTGCCAGTAGCGACCCCCCGACAGGGATTATAACTAACTATGGCTACACCTTC. This translates into CASSDPPTGIITNYGYTF.

The genes are TRBV6-5 and TRBJ1-1; D is undetermined. CDR1 MNHEY and CDR2 SVGAGI come from the germline V gene. Trimming pared 0 bases from V and 1 base from J, leaving 9 bases between. The CDR3 is 15 residues long. CDR3 DNA: TGTGCCAGCAGTTACTCGAAACAGACGAACACTGAAGCTTTCTTT. Protein sequence: CASSYSKQTNTEAFF.

This clone has only one observation. The rearrangement joins TRBV4-1 to TRBJ1-1; TRBD1 agrees at 7 bases. This CDR3 contains 15 residues. In germline, CDR1 is MGHRA, CDR2 YSYEKL. With 4 bases clipped from V and 1 base from J, the junction kept 6 bases outside the gene matches. The CDR3 region is CASSRSGTENTEAFF. In DNA form, the CDR3 reads TGCGCCAGCAGCCGGTCCGGGACAGAGAACACTGAAGCTTTCTTT.

V and J are TRBV7-2 and TRBJ2-7; weak D call: TRBD2 (5 bases). Trimming shortened V by 3 bases and J by 3 bases, and 9 bases separated the two germline ends. The CDR3 spans 13 residues. The germline V gene has CDR1 SGHTA and CDR2 FQGNSA. The CDR3 DNA reads as TGTGCCAGCAGCTTGGACGGGAACTACGAGCAGTACTTC. Translating it yields CASSLDGNYEQYF.

The chain employs TRBV7-3 and TRBJ1-2; 8 positions agree with TRBD1. CDR3 length: 13 residues. V dropped 5 bases and J dropped 6; count of bases not matched to a gene: 5. Germline V gives CDR1 SGHTA, CDR2 FQGTGA. CDR3 amino acids: CASSLDRENGYTF. In nucleotides, the CDR3 is TGTGCCAGCAGCCTGGACAGGGAGAATGGCTACACCTTC. Together with reference TRBV7-3 and TRBJ1-2, the CDR3 gives the full variable domain: GAGVSQTPSNKVTEKGKYVELRCDPISGHTALYWYRQSLGQGPEFLIYFQGTGAADDSGLPNDRFFAVRPEGSVSTLKIQRTERGDSAVYLCASSLDRENGYTFGSGTRLTVV.

This rearrangement joins TRBV5-6 to TRBJ1-1; D may be TRBD1 (5 bases). The germline V and J ends were trimmed by 3 bases and 7 bases, with 10 bases remaining between them. Looked up from germline, CDR1 is SGHDT and CDR2 is YYEEEE. This CDR3 is 12 amino acids long. The CDR3 spells CASSWQGNEAFF. The CDR3, as DNA: TGTGCCAGCAGCTGGCAGGGTAATGAAGCTTTCTTT.

The V call is TRBV5-8, the J call TRBJ1-4; maybe TRBD1 (6 bases). The germline gives CDR1 SGHTS, CDR2 YDEGEE. The V end was cut by 6 bases, the J end by 7 bases, with 19 bases between. This CDR3 has 15 residues. CDR3 bases: TGTGCCAGCACTTTGACAGGACACTTATCTGAAAAACTGTTTTTT. The encoded protein is CASTLTGHLSEKLFF.